This T cell receptor (beta chain) was found in a study of cytomegalovirus exposure and HLA in healthy donors. Study findings and constraints: In a later analysis, at a false discovery rate of 0.05, 17,000 or so TCR beta sequences were associated with HLA alleles. Presence/absence analyses took donor sequencing depth as roughly uniform.

The PCR used 60 Vbeta and 13 Jbeta primers. Assay: immunoSEQ multiplex PCR; the TCRdb copy retains only in-frame clones and omits some. Altogether 100,000 to 150,000 clones are present, roughly 71% being singletons, with the ten largest covering 5.8%. In the case of this clone: The antigen is unknown.

The sequenced sample was PBMCs. The clonotype originates from a woman between 50 and 59 years old in good health and CMV-seropositive.

In DNA, the CDR3 is TGTGCCAGCACCAGTTCTTGGGGAGTCGGGGAGCTGTTTTTT. Translated, it gives CASTSSWGVGELFF. The chain recombines TRBV2 with TRBJ2-2; possibly TRBD2 for D (5 bases). This CDR3 region has 14 residues. V was trimmed by 7 bases and J by 7 bases, leaving 16 bases between them. Germline CDR1 is SNHLY and CDR2 is FYNNEI. Full variable domain (remainder filled in from reference TRBV2 and TRBJ2-2): EPEVTQTPSHQVTQMGQEVILRCVPISNHLYFYWYRQILGQKVEFLVSFYNNEISEKSEIFDDQFSVERPDGSNFTLKIRSTKLEDSAMYFCASTSSWGVGELFFGEGSRLTVL.